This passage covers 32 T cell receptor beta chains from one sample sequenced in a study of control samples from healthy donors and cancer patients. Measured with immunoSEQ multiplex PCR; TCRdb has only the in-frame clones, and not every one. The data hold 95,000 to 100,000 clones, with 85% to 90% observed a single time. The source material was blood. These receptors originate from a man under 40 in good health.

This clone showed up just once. The DNA of the CDR3 is TGTGCCAGCAGGTCAGGGAATGGGAATGAGCAGTTCTTC. This codes for CASRSGNGNEQFF. This chain uses TRBV7-2 with TRBJ2-1; D perhaps matches TRBD1 (5 bases). Trimming left V 6 bases short and J 7 bases short, with 13 bases between. In germline, CDR1 is SGHTA, CDR2 FQGNSA. The CDR3 sequence is 13 residues long.

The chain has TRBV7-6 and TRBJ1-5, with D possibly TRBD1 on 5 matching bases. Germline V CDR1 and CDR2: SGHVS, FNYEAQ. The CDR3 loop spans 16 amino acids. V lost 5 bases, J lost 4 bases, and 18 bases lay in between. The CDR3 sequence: CASSLGVGPVNQPQHF. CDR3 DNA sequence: TGTGCCAGCAGCCTAGGGGTAGGACCCGTGAATCAGCCCCAGCATTTT.

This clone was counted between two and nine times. CDR3 sequence (DNA): TGTGCCAGCTCACCACAGGAGCGAGAGACCCAGTACTTC. This gives the protein CASSPQERETQYF. This chain joins TRBV18 and TRBJ2-5, with D hard to call. CDR3 size: 13 residues. The germline V gene has CDR1 KGHSH and CDR2 LQKENI. V lost 1 base and J 4 bases, leaving 7 bases between the germline ends.

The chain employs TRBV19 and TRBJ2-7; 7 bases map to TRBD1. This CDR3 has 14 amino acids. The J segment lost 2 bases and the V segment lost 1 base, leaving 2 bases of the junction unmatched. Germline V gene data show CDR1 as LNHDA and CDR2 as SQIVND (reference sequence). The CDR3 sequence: CASSIGQGTYEQYF. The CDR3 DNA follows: TGTGCCAGTAGTATAGGACAGGGCACCTACGAGCAGTACTTC. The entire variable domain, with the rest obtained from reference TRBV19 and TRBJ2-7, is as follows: DGGITQSPKYLFRKEGQNVTLSCEQNLNHDAMYWYRQDPGQGLRLIYYSQIVNDFQKGDIAEGYSVSREKKESFPLTVTSAQKNPTAFYLCASSIGQGTYEQYFGPGTRLTVT.

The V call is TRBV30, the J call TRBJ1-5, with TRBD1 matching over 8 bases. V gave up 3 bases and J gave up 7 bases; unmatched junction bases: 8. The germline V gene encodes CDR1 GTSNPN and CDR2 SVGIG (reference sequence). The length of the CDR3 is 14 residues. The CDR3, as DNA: TGTGCCTGGAGCTCACATGGACAGGGACAGCCCCAGCATTTT. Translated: CAWSSHGQGQPQHF.

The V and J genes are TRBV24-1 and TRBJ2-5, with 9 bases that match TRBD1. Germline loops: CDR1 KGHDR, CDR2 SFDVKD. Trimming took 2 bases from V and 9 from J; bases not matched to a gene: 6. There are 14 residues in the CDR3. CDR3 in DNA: TGTGCCACCAGTGATTCCGGGACAGGGCGGGCCCAGTACTTC. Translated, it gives CATSDSGTGRAQYF.

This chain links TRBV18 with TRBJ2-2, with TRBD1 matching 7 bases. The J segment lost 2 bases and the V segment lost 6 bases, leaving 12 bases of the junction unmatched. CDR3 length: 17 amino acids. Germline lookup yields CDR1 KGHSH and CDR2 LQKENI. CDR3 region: CASSSSRGSGNTGELFF. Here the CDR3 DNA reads TGTGCCAGCTCTTCTTCCAGGGGGAGTGGAAACACCGGGGAGCTGTTTTTT.

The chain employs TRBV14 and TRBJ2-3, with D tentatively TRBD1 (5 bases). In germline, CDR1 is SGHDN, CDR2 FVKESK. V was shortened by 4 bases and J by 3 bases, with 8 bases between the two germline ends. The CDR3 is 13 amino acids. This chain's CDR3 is CASSRQFTDTQYF. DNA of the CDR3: TGTGCCAGCAGCCGACAGTTTACAGATACGCAGTATTTT.

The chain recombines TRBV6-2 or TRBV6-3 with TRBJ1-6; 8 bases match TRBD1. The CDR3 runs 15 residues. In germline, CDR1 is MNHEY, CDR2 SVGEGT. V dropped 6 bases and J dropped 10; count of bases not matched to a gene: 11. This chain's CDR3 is CASSPAGGKGSPLHF. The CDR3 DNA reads TGTGCCAGCAGCCCCGCAGGGGGCAAAGGGTCACCCCTCCACTTT.

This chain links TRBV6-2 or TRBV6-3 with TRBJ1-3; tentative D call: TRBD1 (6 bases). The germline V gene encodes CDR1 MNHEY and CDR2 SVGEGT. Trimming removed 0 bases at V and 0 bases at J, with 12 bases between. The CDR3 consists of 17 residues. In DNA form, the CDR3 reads TGTGCCAGCAGTTACTCGCCAGGACAGAGCTCTGGAAACACCATATATTTT. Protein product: CASSYSPGQSSGNTIYF.

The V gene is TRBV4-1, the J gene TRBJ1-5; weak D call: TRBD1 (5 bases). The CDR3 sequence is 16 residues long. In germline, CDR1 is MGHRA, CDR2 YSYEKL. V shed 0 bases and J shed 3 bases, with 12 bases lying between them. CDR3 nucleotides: TGCGCCAGCAGCCAAGACCAGGGCGGCTACAATCAGCCCCAGCATTTT. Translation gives CASSQDQGGYNQPQHF.

The CDR3 loop reads CASSRTGGRQETQYF. CDR3 bases: TGTGCCAGCAGTAGGACAGGGGGCAGACAAGAGACCCAGTACTTC. The chain carries TRBV6-4 and TRBJ2-5, with 11 positions matching TRBD1. Germline CDR1 is MRHNA and CDR2 is SNTAGT. CDR3 size: 15 residues. The junction had 4 bases not matched to a gene; V was cut back by 5 bases and J by 2 bases.

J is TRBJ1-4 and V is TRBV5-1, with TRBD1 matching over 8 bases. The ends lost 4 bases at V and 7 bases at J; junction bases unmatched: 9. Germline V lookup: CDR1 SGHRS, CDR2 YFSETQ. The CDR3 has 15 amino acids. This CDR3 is CASSLSGTGSEKLFF. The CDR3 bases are TGCGCCAGCAGCCTTTCCGGGACAGGTAGTGAAAAACTGTTTTTT.

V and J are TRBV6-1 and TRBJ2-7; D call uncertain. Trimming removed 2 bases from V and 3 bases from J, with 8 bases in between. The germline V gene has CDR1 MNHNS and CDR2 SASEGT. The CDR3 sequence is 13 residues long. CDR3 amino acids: CASSEWASYEQYV. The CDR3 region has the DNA TGTGCCAGCAGTGAATGGGCCAGCTACGAGCAGTACGTC.

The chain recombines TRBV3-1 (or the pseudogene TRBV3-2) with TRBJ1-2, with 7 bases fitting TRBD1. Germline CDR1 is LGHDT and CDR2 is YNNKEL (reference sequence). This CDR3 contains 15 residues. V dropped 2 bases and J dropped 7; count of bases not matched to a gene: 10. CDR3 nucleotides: TGTGCCAGCAGCCAACTCCACTCAGGGGGGGGTGGCTACACCTTC. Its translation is CASSQLHSGGGGYTF.

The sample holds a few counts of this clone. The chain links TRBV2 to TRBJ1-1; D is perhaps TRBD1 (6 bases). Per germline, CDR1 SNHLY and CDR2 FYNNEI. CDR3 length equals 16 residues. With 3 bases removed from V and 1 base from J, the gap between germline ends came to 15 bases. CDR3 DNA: TGTGCCAGCAGTGAGAATAGGCGGACAGCGAACACTGAAGCTTTCTTT. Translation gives CASSENRRTANTEAFF.

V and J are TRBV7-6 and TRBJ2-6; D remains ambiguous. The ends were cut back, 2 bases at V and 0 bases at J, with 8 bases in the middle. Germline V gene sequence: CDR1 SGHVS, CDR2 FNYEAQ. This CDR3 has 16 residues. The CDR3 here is CASSLSSSSGANVLTF. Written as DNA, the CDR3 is TGTGCCAGCAGCTTATCCTCCAGCTCTGGGGCCAACGTCCTGACTTTC. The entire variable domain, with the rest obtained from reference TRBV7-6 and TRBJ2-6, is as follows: GAGVSQSPRYKVTKRGQDVALRCDPISGHVSLYWYRQALGQGPEFLTYFNYEAQQDKSGLPNDRFSAERPEGSISTLTIQRTEQRDSAMYRCASSLSSSSGANVLTFGAGSRLTVL.

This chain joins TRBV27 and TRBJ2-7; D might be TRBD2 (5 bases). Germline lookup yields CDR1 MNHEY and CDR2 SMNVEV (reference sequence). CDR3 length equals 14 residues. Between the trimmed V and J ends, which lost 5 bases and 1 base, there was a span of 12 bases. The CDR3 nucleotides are TGTGCCAGCAGTCCCTTCGGGATTTCCTACGAGCAGTACTTC. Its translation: CASSPFGISYEQYF.

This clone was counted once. CDR3 protein: CASRTRDRPRDEQFF. DNA for the CDR3: TGTGCCAGCAGGACCCGGGACAGGCCCAGGGATGAGCAGTTCTTC. V usage is TRBV28 and J usage is TRBJ2-1, with 8 bases identical to TRBD1. The V gene's germline CDR1 is MDHEN and CDR2 SYDVKM. CDR3 size: 15 residues. The V gene end was trimmed by 6 bases and the J gene end by 8 bases; junction bases not matched to a gene: 12.

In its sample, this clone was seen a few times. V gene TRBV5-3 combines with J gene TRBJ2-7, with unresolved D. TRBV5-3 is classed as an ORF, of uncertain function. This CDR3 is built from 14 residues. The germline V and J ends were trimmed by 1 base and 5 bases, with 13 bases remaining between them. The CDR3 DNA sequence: TGTGCCAGAAGCTTGTGGTACGAAAGCGACGAGCAGTACGTC. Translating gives CARSLWYESDEQYV.

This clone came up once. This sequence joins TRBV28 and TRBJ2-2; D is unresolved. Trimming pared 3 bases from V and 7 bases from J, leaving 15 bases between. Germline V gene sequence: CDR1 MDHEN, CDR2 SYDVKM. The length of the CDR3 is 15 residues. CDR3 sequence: CASSLGLRSDGELFF. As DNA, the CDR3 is TGTGCCAGCAGTTTGGGGTTGAGGAGTGACGGGGAGCTGTTTTTT.

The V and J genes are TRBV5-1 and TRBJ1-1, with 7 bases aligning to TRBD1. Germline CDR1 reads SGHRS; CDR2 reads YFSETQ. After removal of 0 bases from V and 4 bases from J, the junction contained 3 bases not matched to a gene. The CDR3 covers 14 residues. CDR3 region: CASSLEGASTEAFF. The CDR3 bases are TGCGCCAGCAGCTTGGAGGGGGCGAGCACTGAAGCTTTCTTT.

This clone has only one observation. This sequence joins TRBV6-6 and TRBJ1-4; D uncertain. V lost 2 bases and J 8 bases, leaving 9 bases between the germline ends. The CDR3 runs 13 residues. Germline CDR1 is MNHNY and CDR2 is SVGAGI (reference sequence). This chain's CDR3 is CASSYGSGEKLFF. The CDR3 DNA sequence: TGTGCCAGCAGTTACGGGTCTGGAGAAAAACTGTTTTTT.

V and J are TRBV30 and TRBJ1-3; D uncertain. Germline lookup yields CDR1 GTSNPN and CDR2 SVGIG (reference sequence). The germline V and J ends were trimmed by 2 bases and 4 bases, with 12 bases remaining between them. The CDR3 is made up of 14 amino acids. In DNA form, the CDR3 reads TGTGCCTGGAGTCCTACGGTGGGCGGAAACACCATATATTTT. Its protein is CAWSPTVGGNTIYF.

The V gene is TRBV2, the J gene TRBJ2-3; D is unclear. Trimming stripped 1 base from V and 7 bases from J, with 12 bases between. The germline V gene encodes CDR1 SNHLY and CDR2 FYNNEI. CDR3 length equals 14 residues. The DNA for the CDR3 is TGTGCCAGCAGTGAAGAAGTAGGCAAGCATACGCAGTATTTT. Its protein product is CASSEEVGKHTQYF.

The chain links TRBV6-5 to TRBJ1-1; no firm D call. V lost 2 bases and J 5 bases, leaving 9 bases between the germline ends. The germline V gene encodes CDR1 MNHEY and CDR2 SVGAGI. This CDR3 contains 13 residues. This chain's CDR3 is CASSYKEGTEAFF. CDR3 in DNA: TGTGCCAGCAGTTACAAGGAGGGAACTGAAGCTTTCTTT.

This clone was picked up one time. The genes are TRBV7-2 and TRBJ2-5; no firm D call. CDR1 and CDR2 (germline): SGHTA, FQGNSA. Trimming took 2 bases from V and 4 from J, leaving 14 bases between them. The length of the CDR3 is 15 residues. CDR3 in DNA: TGTGCCAGCAGCTTATATGGGTCAAGTGGAGAGACCCAGTACTTC. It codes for CASSLYGSSGETQYF.

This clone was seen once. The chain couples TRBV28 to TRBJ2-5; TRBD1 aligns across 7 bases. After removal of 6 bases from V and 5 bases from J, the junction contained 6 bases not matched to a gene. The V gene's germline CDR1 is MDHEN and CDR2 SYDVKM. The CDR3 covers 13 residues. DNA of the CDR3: TGTGCCAGCAGCTTAGGGGGCCGGGAGACCCAGTACTTC. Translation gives CASSLGGRETQYF.

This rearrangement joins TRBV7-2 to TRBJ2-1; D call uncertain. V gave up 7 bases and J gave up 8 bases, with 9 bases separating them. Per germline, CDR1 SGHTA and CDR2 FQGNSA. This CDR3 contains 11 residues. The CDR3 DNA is TGTGCCAGCACGTCCCGGGATGAGCAGTTCTTC. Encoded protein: CASTSRDEQFF. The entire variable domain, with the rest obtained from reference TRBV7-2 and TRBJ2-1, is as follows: GAGVSQSPSNKVTEKGKDVELRCDPISGHTALYWYRQSLGQGLEFLIYFQGNSAPDKSGLPSDRFSAERTGGSVSTLTIQRTQQEDSAVYLCASTSRDEQFFGPGTRLTVL.

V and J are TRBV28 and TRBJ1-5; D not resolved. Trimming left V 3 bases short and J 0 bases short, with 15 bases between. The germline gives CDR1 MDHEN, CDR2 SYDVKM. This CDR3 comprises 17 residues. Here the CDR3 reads CASSFSRRIYSNQPQHF. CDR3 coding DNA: TGTGCCAGCAGTTTCTCTCGCAGAATTTATAGCAATCAGCCCCAGCATTTT.

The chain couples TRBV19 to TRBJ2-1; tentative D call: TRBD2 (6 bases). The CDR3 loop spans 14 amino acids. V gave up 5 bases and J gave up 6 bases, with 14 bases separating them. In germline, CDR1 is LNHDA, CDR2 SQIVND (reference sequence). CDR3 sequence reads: CASSGGLGVNEQFF. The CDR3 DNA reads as TGTGCCAGTAGTGGGGGACTGGGGGTCAATGAGCAGTTCTTC. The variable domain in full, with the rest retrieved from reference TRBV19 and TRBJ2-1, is DGGITQSPKYLFRKEGQNVTLSCEQNLNHDAMYWYRQDPGQGLRLIYYSQIVNDFQKGDIAEGYSVSREKKESFPLTVTSAQKNPTAFYLCASSGGLGVNEQFFGPGTRLTVL.

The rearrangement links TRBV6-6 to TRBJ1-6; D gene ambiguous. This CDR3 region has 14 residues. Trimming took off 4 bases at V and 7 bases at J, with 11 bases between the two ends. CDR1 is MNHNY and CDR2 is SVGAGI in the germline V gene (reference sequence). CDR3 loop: CASSFMELNSPLHF. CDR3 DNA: TGTGCCAGCAGTTTCATGGAACTCAATTCACCCCTCCACTTT.